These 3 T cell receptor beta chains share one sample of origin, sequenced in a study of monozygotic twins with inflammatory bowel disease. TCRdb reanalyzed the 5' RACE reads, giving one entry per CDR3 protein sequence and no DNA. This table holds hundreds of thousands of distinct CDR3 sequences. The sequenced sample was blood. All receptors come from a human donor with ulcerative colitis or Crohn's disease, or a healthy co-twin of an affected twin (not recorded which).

CDR3: CATSDFEGASYNEQFF. V and J are TRBV24-1 and TRBJ2-1. The germline gives CDR1 KGHDR, CDR2 SFDVKD. The CDR3 runs 16 residues.

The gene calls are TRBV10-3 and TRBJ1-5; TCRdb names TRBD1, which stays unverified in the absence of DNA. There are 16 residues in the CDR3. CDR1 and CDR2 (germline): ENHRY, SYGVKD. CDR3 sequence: CAISEGQGFKSQPQHF.

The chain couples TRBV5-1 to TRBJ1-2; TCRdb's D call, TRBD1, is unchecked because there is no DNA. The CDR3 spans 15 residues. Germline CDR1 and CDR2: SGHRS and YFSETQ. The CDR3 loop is CASSFKGDPGSGYTF.